One T cell receptor (beta chain) is described in this entry. When the RNA was reverse transcribed, random hexamers were used with an input of roughly 0.45 to 1 ug. Using its own MiXCR run on the immunoSEQ multiplex PCR reads, TCRdb lists one record per CDR3 protein. The profile shows 180,000 or so distinct CDR3 sequences, around 95% of them singletons. These data originate in a study of CD8 T cells in Susac syndrome. Germline V gene data show CDR1 as SGHTA and CDR2 as FQGNSA. V gave up 5 bases and J gave up 6 bases; unmatched junction bases: 9. This CDR3 has 15 residues. The receptor was isolated from a human donor in good health. V gene TRBV7-2 combines with J gene TRBJ2-7; 11 bases align to TRBD1. The sequencing sample was made of CD4+ T cells from PBMCs. The CDR3 bases are TGTGCCAGCAGCCCTGGGACAGGGGGTGATGCCGAGCAGTACTTC. This gives the protein CASSPGTGGDAEQYF.